This TCR beta chain stems from a study of blood T cell repertoires in COVID-19. Overall study: The United States, Italy and Spain were the sources of the acute and convalescent COVID-19 samples. The cDNA or gDNA used as material had been derived from T cells, B-cell-depleted T cells, or PBMCs.

Authors' processing steps: Researchers report that nucleated cell counts were estimated from reference gene primer amplification. Libraries were prepared by immunoSEQ multiplex PCR; TCRdb keeps only in-frame clonotypes and omits some of them. V and J calls and clone size are given by that table; D and trimming were obtained from the DNA. The table records approximately 160,000 clones, roughly 84% of them present only once. The sample holds one count of this clone. The CDR3 spans 17 residues. The germline CDR1 and CDR2 sequences are SEHNR and FQNEAQ (reference sequence). The ends lost 7 bases at V and 1 base at J; junction bases unmatched: 15.

The chain links TRBV7-9 to TRBJ1-1, with TRBD1 identical over 7 bases. This clonotype originated in a man aged 60 to 75 who had recovered from COVID-19. Material for sequencing was peripheral blood. CDR3 nucleotides: TGTGCCAGCAAGACCTCCGGGACAGCCAAAAGGAACACTGAAGCTTTCTTT. Translated, it gives CASKTSGTAKRNTEAFF.